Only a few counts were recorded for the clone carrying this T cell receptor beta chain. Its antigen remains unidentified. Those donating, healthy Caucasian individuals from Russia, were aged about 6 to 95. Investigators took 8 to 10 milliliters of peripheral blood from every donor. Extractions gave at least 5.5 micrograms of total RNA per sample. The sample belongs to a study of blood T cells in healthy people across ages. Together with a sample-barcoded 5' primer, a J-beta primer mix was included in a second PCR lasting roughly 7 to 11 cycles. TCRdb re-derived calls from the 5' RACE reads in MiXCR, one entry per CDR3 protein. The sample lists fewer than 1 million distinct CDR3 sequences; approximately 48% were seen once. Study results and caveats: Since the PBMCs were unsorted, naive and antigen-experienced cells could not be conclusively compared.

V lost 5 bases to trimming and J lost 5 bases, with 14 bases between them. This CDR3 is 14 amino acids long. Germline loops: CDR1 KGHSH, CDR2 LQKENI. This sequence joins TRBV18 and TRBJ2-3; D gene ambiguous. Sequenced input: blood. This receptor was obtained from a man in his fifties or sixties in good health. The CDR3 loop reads CASSSGQVKDTQYF. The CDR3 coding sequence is TGTGCCAGCTCATCGGGTCAGGTTAAAGATACGCAGTATTTT.